Below, 7 T cell receptor beta chains from the same sample are listed, as sequenced in a study of metastatic and nonmetastatic thyroid tumors. No treatment had been given to any patient before thyroid surgery. TCRdb re-analyzed the PCR reads through MiXCR. The sample records around 23,000 clones, more than 14% being singletons. The specimen was tumor tissue. These receptors all come from a female donor with papillary thyroid cancer or a benign thyroid nodule (not recorded which). Some clones in this sample may be carry-over from other donors' samples.

As concerns this clone: At one boundary the junction diverges from the germline segment, which might be a read error. The CDR3 sequence is CANSVASISSSYEQYF. The CDR3 DNA follows: TGCGCCAACAGTGTGGCTAGTATCTCAAGCTCCTACGAGCAGTACTTC. The gene calls are TRBV10-1 and TRBJ2-7; D is unresolved. The germline V gene has CDR1 WNHNN and CDR2 SYGVQD (reference sequence). The CDR3 is made up of 16 amino acids.

With regard to this clone: Just one base apart from a much larger clone, this may be a read error. This CDR3 fails to terminate in the conserved phenylalanine or tryptophan, so it likely reflects a read error. The gene calls are TRBV14 and TRBJ2-3; D remains ambiguous. Trimming stripped 1 base from V and 10 bases from J, with 12 bases between. CDR1 and CDR2 (germline): SGHDN, FVKESK. The CDR3 extends over 13 amino acids. DNA for the CDR3: TGTGCCAGCAGCCAAGGCGGTCACGGTCCGCAGTATTAT. As protein: CASSQGGHGPQYY.

This clone has a count of ten or more. V gene TRBV20-1 combines with J gene TRBJ2-3; 7 bases are a match to TRBD2. From germline, CDR1 is DFQATT and CDR2 SNEGSKA (reference sequence). Trimming took 4 bases from V and 1 from J; bases not matched to a gene: 8. The CDR3 contains 15 residues. The CDR3 loop reads CSANRREQGTDTQYF. The CDR3 region has the DNA TGCAGTGCTAATAGGCGGGAGCAGGGCACAGATACGCAGTATTTT.

In this sample, this clone turned up many times. V usage is TRBV3-1 and J usage is TRBJ1-1; 10 bases align to TRBD1. The V and J ends lost 1 base and 0 bases, in that order; junction bases with no gene match: 5. Germline values: CDR1 LGHDT, CDR2 YNNKEL (reference sequence). The CDR3 length is 17 residues. The CDR3 DNA follows: TGTGCCAGCAGCCAAGGGGGACAGGGGCTCATGAACACTGAAGCTTTCTTT. Translation: CASSQGGQGLMNTEAFF.

This clone was counted many times. The junction and the germline gene differ at one end; a read error may be behind it. The chain couples TRBV3-1 to TRBJ2-7, with a possible D match to TRBD2 (5 bases). Per the germline V gene, CDR1 is LGHDT and CDR2 is YNNKEL (reference sequence). The CDR3 is 11 residues long. This chain's CDR3 is CASSEEGEQYF. In nucleotides, the CDR3 is TGTGCCAGCAGCGAAGAGGGCGAGCAGTACTTC.

This clone was counted ten times or more. The chain has TRBV5-1 and TRBJ2-1, with 14 positions matching TRBD2. This CDR3 contains 17 residues. CDR1 is SGHRS and CDR2 is YFSETQ in the germline V gene. The junction had 11 bases not matched to a gene; V was cut back by 2 bases and J by 10 bases. CDR3 bases: TGCGCCAGCAGCTTCTCGGGACTAGCGGGGGAGGGGGAAGAGCAGTTCTTC. Its protein product is CASSFSGLAGEGEEQFF.

This clone was found many times. The V and J genes are TRBV7-2 and TRBJ2-4, with D perhaps matching TRBD1 or TRBD2 (6 bases each). Trimming removed 5 bases from V and 3 bases from J, with 20 bases in between. The CDR3 runs 17 residues. Germline V CDR1 and CDR2: SGHTA, FQGNSA. CDR3 sequence reads: CASSPIWRGASKNIQYF. The CDR3 bases are TGTGCCAGCAGCCCTATTTGGAGGGGGGCTAGCAAAAACATTCAGTACTTC.